Each of the 28 T cell receptor beta chains below was sequenced from the same sample in a study of molecular identifiers for immune sequencing clone quantification. Each CDR3 protein is one row after TCRdb ran MiXCR on the PCR reads. The table has hundreds of thousands of distinct CDR3 sequences, about 25% seen once. Sequencing used naive CD8+ T cells from blood, with Jurkat cell RNA spiked in. Subset given: FACS-sorted CD8+CD4-CCR7+CD45RA+ naive T cells. The receptor source for this set is a human donor in good health. Some libraries in this study had Jurkat cell RNA spiked in.

V and J are TRBV13 and TRBJ2-5, with a possible D match to TRBD1 (5 bases). V was pared by 0 bases and J by 2 bases, with 10 bases between. This CDR3 contains 15 residues. The germline V gene has CDR1 PRHDT and CDR2 FYEKMQ (reference sequence). As DNA, the CDR3 is TGTGCCAGCAGCTTAGGGACAGAAAATCAAGAGACCCAGTACTTC. This codes for CASSLGTENQETQYF.

There are many counts of this clonotype. The chain uses TRBV12-5 and TRBJ2-4, with D uncertain. V was trimmed by 6 bases and J by 4 bases, leaving 13 bases between them. The length of the CDR3 is 14 residues. Germline V gene data show CDR1 as LGHNT and CDR2 as FRNRAP. CDR3 in DNA: TGTGCTAGTGGCTCCTACCCTATTAAAAACATTCAGTACTTC. Its translation is CASGSYPIKNIQYF.

The chain has TRBV4-3 and TRBJ1-3, with D unclear. This CDR3 spans 18 amino acids. The germline V gene encodes CDR1 LGHNA and CDR2 YSLEER. The ends were cut back, 5 bases at V and 0 bases at J, with 20 bases in the middle. The DNA of the CDR3 is TGCGCCAGCAGCGACGACGTGCAGGATCCCTTCTCTGGAAACACCATATATTTT. Residues: CASSDDVQDPFSGNTIYF.

This clonotype has more than one count but fewer than ten. This chain links TRBV6-5 with TRBJ2-2; D is uncertain. The CDR3 totals 15 residues. Germline loops: CDR1 MNHEY, CDR2 SVGAGI. Trimming took 0 bases from V and 0 from J, leaving 5 bases between them. The CDR3 reads CASSYSSANTGELFF. The CDR3 region has the DNA TGTGCCAGCAGTTACTCGTCCGCGAACACCGGGGAGCTGTTTTTT.

Points on this clonotype: Lacking the conserved final phenylalanine or tryptophan, this CDR3 likely reflects a read error. The rearrangement joins TRBV28 to TRBJ1-2; TRBD1 aligns across 8 bases. Germline CDR1 and CDR2: MDHEN and SYDVKM. The CDR3 is 16 amino acids. V was clipped by 4 bases and J by 2 bases; unmatched bases: 9. CDR3 nucleotides: TGTGCCAGCAGTTCCCTTCCCAGGACAGGGAACTATGGCTACACCTCC. Translated, it gives CASSSLPRTGNYGYTS.

This clonotype was seen a few times. This clone may be a read error of a much larger clone one base away. This chain uses TRBV4-1 with TRBJ2-6; D unclear. This CDR3 contains 14 residues. Looked up from germline, CDR1 is MGHRA and CDR2 is YSYEKL. The CDR3 region is CASSQISEANVLTF. In DNA form, the CDR3 reads TGCGCCAGCAGCCAAATCTCTGAGGCCAACGTCCTGACTTTC.

V usage is TRBV5-1 and J usage is TRBJ2-7; 13 nucleotides align to TRBD2. The CDR3 has 18 residues. V trimming: 4 bases; J trimming: 3 bases; junction bases outside the gene matches: 13. Looked up from germline, CDR1 is SGHRS and CDR2 is YFSETQ. The CDR3 here is CASSIGLAGEGGYYEQYF. The CDR3, as DNA: TGCGCCAGCAGCATAGGACTAGCGGGAGAGGGGGGATACTACGAGCAGTACTTC.

There are a few counts of this clonotype. The CDR3 ends on some other residue instead of the conserved phenylalanine or tryptophan, so this is likely a read error. The chain is built from TRBV13 and TRBJ1-2, with a possible D match to TRBD1 (5 bases). Trimming took off 5 bases at V and 3 bases at J, with 19 bases between the two ends. The CDR3 contains 16 residues. The germline V gene encodes CDR1 PRHDT and CDR2 FYEKMQ (reference sequence). The CDR3 sequence is CASSPSGHSPHYGYTS. As DNA, the CDR3 is TGTGCCAGCAGCCCGTCCGGACATAGCCCCCACTATGGCTACACCTCC.

At least ten counts were recorded for this clonotype. V and J are TRBV7-6 and TRBJ1-1; D gene uncertain. The CDR3 is 14 amino acids. Deletions cut 4 bases from V and 4 bases from J, with 13 bases between. Germline CDR1 is SGHVS and CDR2 is FNYEAQ. DNA for the CDR3: TGTGCCAGCAGCTCTACCCCCATGAGCACTGAAGCTTTCTTT. Translating it yields CASSSTPMSTEAFF.

This clonotype came up many times. The chain carries TRBV12-3 or TRBV12-4 and TRBJ2-3; D not certain. V shed 8 bases and J shed 9 bases, with 12 bases lying between them. The length of the CDR3 is 11 residues. This chain's CDR3 is CASGSMRTQYF. As DNA, the CDR3 is TGTGCCAGCGGCAGCATGAGGACGCAGTATTTT.

This clonotype has ten or more counts. The chain carries TRBV7-8 and TRBJ2-5; the D gene is possibly TRBD2 (5 bases). Trimming removed 2 bases at V and 2 bases at J, with 9 bases between. The CDR3 sequence is 14 residues long. Germline assignment: CDR1 SGHVS and CDR2 FQNEAQ. The DNA of the CDR3 is TGTGCCAGCAGCTTATGGTCGGGGCAAGAGACCCAGTACTTC. Translating it yields CASSLWSGQETQYF.

This chain links TRBV20-1 with TRBJ2-1; 8 nucleotides align to TRBD2. Germline V gene sequence: CDR1 DFQATT, CDR2 SNEGSKA (reference sequence). The length of the CDR3 is 15 residues. J was trimmed by 7 bases and V by 6 bases; bases with no gene match: 14. The CDR3 reads CSAPGWTSSINEQFF. The CDR3 nucleotides are TGCAGTGCCCCAGGGTGGACTAGCTCTATAAATGAGCAGTTCTTC.

The CDR3 DNA sequence: TGTGCCAGCAGCGTGGGATCTTCAAGGGACGGCTATGGCTACACCTTC. Residues: CASSVGSSRDGYGYTF. The rearrangement uses TRBV9 and TRBJ1-2; possible D gene TRBD1, 5 bases. The CDR3 is 16 residues long. In germline, CDR1 is SGDLS, CDR2 YYNGEE. The V end lost 2 bases, the J end lost 4 bases, and 18 bases lay between the germline ends.

This clonotype has just a few counts. The V gene is TRBV10-3, the J gene TRBJ2-7; 8 bases align to TRBD1. V shed 3 bases, J shed 3 bases, and the junction held 7 bases outside the gene matches. CDR3 size: 15 residues. Germline-derived CDR1 and CDR2 are ENHRY and SYGVKD. CDR3 region: CAISDLLGQGYEQYF. In DNA form, the CDR3 reads TGTGCCATCAGTGACTTACTAGGACAGGGCTACGAGCAGTACTTC.

This clonotype was seen only a few times. V is TRBV12-3 or TRBV12-4 and J is TRBJ1-4, with D hard to call. The CDR3 length is 17 residues. Trimming removed 6 bases from V and 0 bases from J, with 17 bases in between. The CDR3 nucleotides are TGTGCCAGCAGCCTGACCCTTACCCCTGCAACTAATGAAAAACTGTTTTTT. It specifies CASSLTLTPATNEKLFF.

This clonotype was detected many times. The rearrangement uses TRBV9 and TRBJ1-1; D not certain. The CDR3 extends over 13 amino acids. Trimming took off 1 base at V and 0 bases at J, with 4 bases between the two ends. Germline V gene data show CDR1 as SGDLS and CDR2 as YYNGEE. CDR3 nucleotides: TGTGCCAGCAGCGTACTTTTGAACACTGAAGCTTTCTTT. Its protein is CASSVLLNTEAFF.

This clonotype has at least ten counts. The V gene is TRBV7-9, the J gene TRBJ2-3; TRBD1 or TRBD2 may be the D gene (5 bases each). With 5 bases removed from V and 4 bases from J, the gap between germline ends came to 19 bases. Germline lookup yields CDR1 SEHNR and CDR2 FQNEAQ (reference sequence). This CDR3 is built from 16 residues. DNA for the CDR3: TGTGCCAGCAGCCCCCTCGGGGCTAGTATCCCAGATACGCAGTATTTT. Translated, it gives CASSPLGASIPDTQYF.

This clonotype has ten or more counts. The J gene is TRBJ2-1, the V gene TRBV25-1; D uncertain. The CDR3 has 16 amino acids. V gave up 4 bases and J gave up 3 bases, with 16 bases separating them. The germline V gene has CDR1 MGHDK and CDR2 SYGVNS. The CDR3 protein is CASSGFGVSGYNEQFF. Here the CDR3 DNA reads TGTGCCAGCAGTGGATTTGGGGTTTCGGGCTACAATGAGCAGTTCTTC. The full variable domain, with the rest looked up from reference TRBV25-1 and TRBJ2-1, is EADIYQTPRYLVIGTGKKITLECSQTMGHDKMYWYQQDPGMELHLIHYSYGVNSTEKGDLSSESTVSRIRTEHFPLTLESARPSHTSQYLCASSGFGVSGYNEQFFGPGTRLTVL.

J is TRBJ2-2 and V is TRBV9; D unresolved. Germline CDR1 and CDR2: SGDLS and YYNGEE. The germline V and J ends were trimmed by 4 bases and 6 bases, with 13 bases remaining between them. The CDR3 covers 14 residues. For the CDR3, the DNA is TGTGCCAGCAGCAATTGGGCAGGCGCCGGGGAGCTGTTTTTT. It codes for CASSNWAGAGELFF. Full variable domain (outside the CDR3, taken from reference TRBV9 and TRBJ2-2): DSGVTQTPKHLITATGQRVTLRCSPRSGDLSVYWYQQSLDQGLQFLIQYYNGEERAKGNILERFSAQQFPDLHSELNLSSLELGDSALYFCASSNWAGAGELFFGEGSRLTVL.

Ten or more counts support this clonotype. The chain has TRBV4-1 and TRBJ1-1, with D hard to call. The V end was cut by 4 bases, the J end by 3 bases, with 9 bases between. Per the germline V gene, CDR1 is MGHRA and CDR2 is YSYEKL. The CDR3 loop spans 13 amino acids. For the CDR3, the DNA is TGCGCCAGCAGCCGGAGCGAGGACACTGAAGCTTTCTTT. It encodes CASSRSEDTEAFF.

This chain links TRBV27 with TRBJ2-5; D unclear. Trimming shortened V by 3 bases and J by 5 bases, and 16 bases separated the two germline ends. Germline V CDR1 and CDR2: MNHEY, SMNVEV (reference sequence). CDR3 length: 15 amino acids. The CDR3 reads CASSLAGPTGETQYF. The CDR3 DNA reads as TGTGCCAGCAGTTTGGCAGGACCAACTGGGGAGACCCAGTACTTC.

This clonotype has ten or more counts. This chain joins TRBV6-5 and TRBJ2-3; 9 positions agree with TRBD2. Germline values: CDR1 MNHEY, CDR2 SVGAGI. The CDR3 runs to 17 residues. Trimming removed 0 bases from V and 4 bases from J; junction bases left unmatched: 8. Here the CDR3 reads CASSYSGGGAGPDTQYF. CDR3 DNA sequence: TGTGCCAGCAGTTACTCTGGCGGGGGGGCCGGGCCAGATACGCAGTATTTT.

The rearrangement uses TRBV2 and TRBJ2-7; 7 nucleotides line up with TRBD1. Germline V lookup: CDR1 SNHLY, CDR2 FYNNEI. V gave up 1 base and J gave up 2 bases; unmatched junction bases: 5. The CDR3 has 15 residues. The CDR3 reads CASSEGHGQAYEQYF. CDR3 sequence (DNA): TGTGCCAGCAGTGAAGGGCATGGACAGGCCTACGAGCAGTACTTC.

The CDR3 loop is CASLRTSGGIETQYF. The CDR3 coding sequence is TGTGCCAGCTTGAGGACTAGCGGGGGTATCGAGACCCAGTACTTC. The gene calls are TRBV16 and TRBJ2-5; 13 nucleotides align to TRBD2. CDR3 length: 15 amino acids. Germline CDR1 KGHSY, CDR2 FQNENV. The V gene end was trimmed by 8 bases and the J gene end by 5 bases; junction bases not matched to a gene: 8.

Concerning this clonotype itself: This CDR3 is missing its conserved last phenylalanine or tryptophan, likely due to a read error. The chain joins TRBV6-2 or TRBV6-3 to TRBJ2-1; D unclear. Germline CDR1 MNHEY, CDR2 SVGEGT. CDR3 size: 14 residues. V was trimmed by 0 bases and J by 0 bases, leaving 3 bases between them. CDR3 sequence reads: CASSYSNSYNEQFS. In nucleotides, the CDR3 is TGTGCCAGCAGTTACTCGAACTCCTACAATGAGCAGTTCTCC.

This clonotype was counted between two and nine times. This rearrangement joins TRBV12-3 or TRBV12-4 to TRBJ2-3, with 7 positions matching TRBD2. There are 14 residues in the CDR3. Germline trimming cut 4 bases from V and 3 bases from J; bases unmatched to any gene: 4. CDR3 loop: CASSWGGRTDTQYF. CDR3 sequence (DNA): TGTGCCAGCAGTTGGGGGGGAAGGACAGATACGCAGTATTTT.

In the case of this clonotype: The junction departs from germline at one end; a sequencing error may be responsible. The chain combines TRBV19 with TRBJ1-3; D is uncertain. Germline V gives CDR1 LNHDA, CDR2 SQIVND (reference sequence). The CDR3 has 15 amino acids. CDR3 loop: CATKVGPDSGTTIYF. The CDR3 DNA reads TGTGCCACCAAGGTGGGCCCGGACTCTGGAACCACCATATATTTT.

This clonotype was counted a few times. The chain is built from TRBV4-1 and TRBJ2-7, with 9 positions matching TRBD2. CDR1 and CDR2 (germline): MGHRA, YSYEKL. This CDR3 has 15 amino acids. Unmatched junction bases numbered 4, after V lost 1 base and J lost 3 bases. The chain's CDR3 is CASSQASGKRYEQYF. In DNA, the CDR3 is TGCGCCAGCAGCCAAGCTAGCGGGAAGCGCTACGAGCAGTACTTC.